This TCR beta chain was identified in a study of neurological immune-mediated disorders. Each TCR transcript was tagged with a 10-nucleotide random UMI during 5'RACE. TCRdb reprocessed the 5' RACE reads with MiXCR, giving one entry per CDR3 protein. The sample contains about 38,000 distinct CDR3 sequences, 7.2% of which appear only once. This CDR3 has 16 residues. Germline CDR1 and CDR2: SEHNR and FQNEAQ (reference sequence). Trimming took 3 bases from V and 0 from J; bases not matched to a gene: 6. There were approximately 1 million CD4+ or CD8+ T cells used in the sorted libraries. The chain couples TRBV7-9 to TRBJ2-3; 7 bases fit TRBD1. The sequencing sample was made of CD4+ T cells from blood. The clonotype was recovered from a man aged 45 to 65 in good health. CDR3 bases: TGTGCCAGCAGCTTCGACAGGGCTACTAGCACAGATACGCAGTATTTT. It encodes CASSFDRATSTDTQYF.